This T cell receptor (beta chain) is from a study of identical twins. Each CDR3 protein is one row after TCRdb ran MiXCR on the 5' RACE reads. The sample includes 200,000 or so distinct CDR3 sequences, 15% seen only once; the top ten take 40%. Germline V gene sequence: CDR1 ENHRY, CDR2 SYGVKD. The V and J ends lost 9 bases and 2 bases respectively, with 11 bases between them. The CDR3 is 13 residues long. This sample also appeared in a second study, on T cells expressing NK-cell markers.

The sequence was obtained from a woman younger than 30 in good health. Material: CD8+ T cells sorted from blood. The V and J genes are TRBV10-3 and TRBJ1-5; D unclear. For the CDR3, the DNA is TGTGCCATAGGCCCGGGTGGCAATCAGCCCCAGCATTTT. Amino acid sequence: CAIGPGGNQPQHF.